This T cell receptor (beta chain) was sequenced during a study of blood T cell repertoires in COVID-19. At the level of the study: From T cells, B-cell-depleted T cells, or PBMCs came the material, which was cDNA or gDNA.

Libraries were prepared by immunoSEQ multiplex PCR; TCRdb keeps only in-frame clonotypes and omits some of them. The sample contains 250,000 or so clones, 84% of which appear only once. This CDR3 has 16 amino acids. CDR1 SQVTM and CDR2 ANQGSEA come from the germline V gene. V shed 6 bases, J shed 0 bases, and the junction held 13 bases outside the gene matches. The sequenced material came from PBMCs or T cells enriched from blood (not recorded which). The TCR originated in a man in his fifties or sixties who had recovered from COVID-19. The chain uses TRBV29-1 and TRBJ2-7, with TRBD1 matching over 8 bases. As DNA, the CDR3 is TGCAGCGTATCCCCGACAGGGGCTGGAAGCTCCTACGAGCAGTACTTC. This codes for CSVSPTGAGSSYEQYF.